This note documents a single T cell receptor beta chain sequence. Antigen unknown. Each TCR beta cDNA library carried unique molecular identifiers. Between roughly 1 and 10 million T cells gave rise to roughly 0.5 million cDNA molecules. One entry per CDR3 protein, called by TCRdb with MiXCR from the PCR reads. The sample has roughly 400,000 distinct CDR3 sequences; approximately 38% are singletons. The CDR3 contains 14 residues. In germline, CDR1 is DFQATT, CDR2 SNEGSKA (reference sequence). V was clipped by 5 bases and J by 0 bases; unmatched bases: 6. This specimen belongs to a study of post-analysis software for immune sequencing data. Study-level points and caveats: In patients, about five TRBV segments were more frequent than in controls, with TRBV5-6, TRBV5-1 and TRBV20-1 among them. Normalized Chao1 diversity was significantly lower in multiple sclerosis patients than in controls.

The source material was blood. This TCR came from a girl aged 2 to 10 with multiple sclerosis. V is TRBV20-1 and J is TRBJ2-7, with 8 bases matching TRBD1. The CDR3 loop is CSAWDGQGSYEQYF. The CDR3, as DNA: TGCAGTGCTTGGGATGGACAGGGCTCCTACGAGCAGTACTTC.